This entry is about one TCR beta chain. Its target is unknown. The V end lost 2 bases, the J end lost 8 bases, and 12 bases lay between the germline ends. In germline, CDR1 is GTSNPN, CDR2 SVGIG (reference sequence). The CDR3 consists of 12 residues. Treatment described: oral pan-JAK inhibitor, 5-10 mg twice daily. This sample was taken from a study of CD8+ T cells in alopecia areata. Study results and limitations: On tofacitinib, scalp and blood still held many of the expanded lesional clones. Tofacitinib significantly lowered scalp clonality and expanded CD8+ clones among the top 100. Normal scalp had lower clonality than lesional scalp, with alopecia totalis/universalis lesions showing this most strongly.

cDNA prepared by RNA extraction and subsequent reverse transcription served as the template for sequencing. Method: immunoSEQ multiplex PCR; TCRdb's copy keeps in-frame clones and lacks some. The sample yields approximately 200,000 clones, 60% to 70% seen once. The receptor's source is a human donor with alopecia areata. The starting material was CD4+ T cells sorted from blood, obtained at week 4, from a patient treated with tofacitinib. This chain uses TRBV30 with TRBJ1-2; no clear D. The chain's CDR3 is CAWSLAFHGYTF. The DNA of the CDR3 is TGTGCCTGGAGTTTGGCATTTCACGGCTACACCTTC.